The next 14 T cell receptor beta chains were all read from a single sample in a study of T cell responses to AZD1222 COVID-19 vaccine. Generated by immunoSEQ multiplex PCR, the TCRdb table keeps only in-frame clones and is missing some. The repertoire holds 150,000 to 200,000 clones, with 90% to 95% as singletons. The sample consisted of peripheral blood, taken on day 0 of AZD1222 vaccination. These receptors were collected from an adult in good health.

The chain is built from TRBV29-1 and TRBJ2-3; 11 bases are a match to TRBD2. This CDR3 comprises 16 residues. Per the germline V gene, CDR1 is SQVTM and CDR2 is ANQGSEA. V lost 0 bases, J lost 4 bases, and 6 bases stayed unmatched. This chain's CDR3 is CSVEDATSGEPDTQYF. In nucleotides, the CDR3 is TGCAGCGTTGAAGATGCGACTAGCGGGGAACCAGATACGCAGTATTTT.

This chain uses TRBV11-2 with TRBJ2-7, with D tentatively TRBD1 (5 bases). Trimming took 0 bases from V and 6 from J, leaving 18 bases between them. The CDR3 covers 16 residues. Germline loops: CDR1 SGHAT, CDR2 FQNNGV. CDR3 sequence: CASSLDRTPVGSEQYF. CDR3 DNA sequence: TGTGCCAGCAGCTTAGATCGGACACCGGTGGGGTCCGAGCAGTACTTC.

The rearrangement uses TRBV5-1 and TRBJ2-7; D unclear. The CDR3 extends over 13 amino acids. Trimming took 2 bases from V and 0 from J, leaving 6 bases between them. Germline values: CDR1 SGHRS, CDR2 YFSETQ. The CDR3 nucleotides read TGCGCCAGCAGCTTCGTGGGCTCCTACGAGCAGTACTTC. Translation gives CASSFVGSYEQYF.

The rearrangement links TRBV10-3 to TRBJ2-7; TRBD1 aligns across 9 bases. Trimming took 5 bases from V and 1 from J; bases not matched to a gene: 6. Per germline, CDR1 ENHRY and CDR2 SYGVKD. The CDR3 has 15 residues. CDR3 sequence (DNA): TGTGCCATCAGTCCGGGACAGGGCGTTTCCTACGAGCAGTACTTC. Translation: CAISPGQGVSYEQYF.

V and J are TRBV5-1 and TRBJ1-4, with D possibly matching TRBD1 (6 bases). CDR1 and CDR2 (germline): SGHRS, YFSETQ. The CDR3 is made up of 18 amino acids. The V end was cut by 4 bases, the J end by 8 bases, with 27 bases between. The CDR3 nucleotides are TGCGCCAGCAGCCCAGGACAGCCCTACCTTCCCTATGAGGAAAAACTGTTTTTT. This encodes CASSPGQPYLPYEEKLFF.

This chain uses TRBV5-5 with TRBJ1-6; the D is unclear. With 0 bases removed from V and 0 bases from J, the gap between germline ends came to 7 bases. CDR3 size: 16 residues. Germline CDR1 SGHKS, CDR2 YYEKEE (reference sequence). CDR3 nucleotides: TGTGCCAGCAGCTTGGGGGCGGACTCCTATAATTCACCCCTCCACTTT. Protein: CASSLGADSYNSPLHF.

This rearrangement joins TRBV5-6 to TRBJ2-1; 7 positions match TRBD2. The J segment lost 9 bases and the V segment lost 1 base, leaving 4 bases of the junction unmatched. Germline loops: CDR1 SGHDT, CDR2 YYEEEE. The CDR3 is made up of 13 amino acids. The CDR3 loop reads CASSLRAGAEQFF. The CDR3, as DNA: TGTGCCAGCAGCTTGCGGGCGGGAGCTGAGCAGTTCTTC.

The rearrangement joins TRBV13 to TRBJ2-3, with 11 bases matching TRBD2. Per the germline V gene, CDR1 is PRHDT and CDR2 is FYEKMQ (reference sequence). V lost 4 bases and J lost 4; bases outside the gene matches: 13. This CDR3 region has 18 residues. In DNA, the CDR3 is TGTGCCAGCAGCTCCACTGATATAGCGGGGGGGCCATCAGATACGCAGTATTTT. Translation: CASSSTDIAGGPSDTQYF.

This clone was picked up one time. This sequence joins TRBV5-1 and TRBJ2-3; D gene ambiguous. Trimming stripped 7 bases from V and 0 bases from J, with 12 bases between. CDR3 length: 14 amino acids. CDR1 and CDR2 from the germline V gene are SGHRS and YFSETQ. DNA for the CDR3: TGCGCCAGCCTGGATGAAAAAAGCACAGATACGCAGTATTTT. Its translation: CASLDEKSTDTQYF. The full variable domain, with the rest looked up from reference TRBV5-1 and TRBJ2-3, is KAGVTQTPRYLIKTRGQQVTLSCSPISGHRSVSWYQQTPGQGLQFLFEYFSETQRNKGNFPGRFSGRQFSNSRSEMNVSTLELGDSALYLCASLDEKSTDTQYFGPGTRLTVL.

The chain couples TRBV5-1 to TRBJ2-1, with no clear D. V lost 3 bases, J lost 7 bases, and 8 bases lay in between. Germline V lookup: CDR1 SGHRS, CDR2 YFSETQ. This CDR3 is 12 amino acids long. CDR3 loop: CASSWARNEQFF. The CDR3 nucleotides are TGCGCCAGCAGCTGGGCGAGGAATGAGCAGTTCTTC.

The CDR3 here is CASSDFTDPDEQYF. The CDR3 DNA sequence: TGTGCCAGCAGTGATTTTACGGACCCCGACGAGCAGTACTTC. The chain couples TRBV2 to TRBJ2-7; D is unresolved. Deletions cut 3 bases from V and 5 bases from J, with 14 bases between. The CDR3 loop spans 14 amino acids. CDR1 SNHLY and CDR2 FYNNEI come from the germline V gene.

The rearrangement uses TRBV6-5 and TRBJ1-2, with 8 positions matching TRBD1. This CDR3 is 15 amino acids long. V dropped 2 bases and J dropped 7; count of bases not matched to a gene: 9. Looked up from germline, CDR1 is MNHEY and CDR2 is SVGAGI. The DNA of the CDR3 is TGTGCCAGCAGTTACGAGATCACAGGGGGACGTGGCTACACCTTC. Its translation: CASSYEITGGRGYTF.

The gene calls are TRBV19 and TRBJ1-5; D not resolved. The V end lost 3 bases, the J end lost 4 bases, and 10 bases lay between the germline ends. The CDR3 totals 14 residues. Germline CDR1 is LNHDA and CDR2 is SQIVND (reference sequence). The CDR3 nucleotides read TGTGCCAGTAGTATCCGGACGGAGAATCAGCCCCAGCATTTT. Translating it yields CASSIRTENQPQHF.

This clone has just one count. This sequence joins TRBV25-1 and TRBJ2-5, with a tentative D call TRBD1 (6 bases). With 4 bases removed from V and 3 bases from J, the gap between germline ends came to 18 bases. Germline-derived CDR1 and CDR2 are MGHDK and SYGVNS. The CDR3 consists of 16 residues. The CDR3 sequence: CASSGGATGWEETQYF. CDR3 in DNA: TGTGCCAGCAGTGGAGGAGCGACAGGTTGGGAAGAGACCCAGTACTTC. Drawing the rest from reference TRBV25-1 and TRBJ2-5, the complete variable domain is EADIYQTPRYLVIGTGKKITLECSQTMGHDKMYWYQQDPGMELHLIHYSYGVNSTEKGDLSSESTVSRIRTEHFPLTLESARPSHTSQYLCASSGGATGWEETQYFGPGTRLLVL.